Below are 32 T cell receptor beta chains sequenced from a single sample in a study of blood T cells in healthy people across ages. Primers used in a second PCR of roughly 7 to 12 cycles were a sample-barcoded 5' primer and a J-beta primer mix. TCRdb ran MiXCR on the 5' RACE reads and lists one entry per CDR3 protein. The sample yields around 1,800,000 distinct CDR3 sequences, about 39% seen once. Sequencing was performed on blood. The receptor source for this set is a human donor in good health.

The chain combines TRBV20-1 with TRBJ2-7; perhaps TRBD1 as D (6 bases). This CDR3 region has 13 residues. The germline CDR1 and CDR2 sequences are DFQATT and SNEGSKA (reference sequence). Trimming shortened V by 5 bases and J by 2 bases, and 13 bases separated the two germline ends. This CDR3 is CSAARDTTYEQYF. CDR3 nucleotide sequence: TGCAGTGCTGCCCGGGACACTACCTACGAGCAGTACTTC.

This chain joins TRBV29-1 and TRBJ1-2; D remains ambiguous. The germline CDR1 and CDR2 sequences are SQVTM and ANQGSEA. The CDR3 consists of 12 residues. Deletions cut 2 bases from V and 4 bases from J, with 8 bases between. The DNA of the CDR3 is TGCAGCGTTGAACAATCCAGCTATGGCTACACCTTC. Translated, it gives CSVEQSSYGYTF.

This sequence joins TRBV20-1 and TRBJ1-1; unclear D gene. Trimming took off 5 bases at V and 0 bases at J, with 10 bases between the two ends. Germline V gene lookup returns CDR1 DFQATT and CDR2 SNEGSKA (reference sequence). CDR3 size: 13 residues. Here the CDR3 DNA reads TGCAGTGCTCCCTTGTTCCTGAACACTGAAGCTTTCTTT. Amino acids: CSAPLFLNTEAFF.

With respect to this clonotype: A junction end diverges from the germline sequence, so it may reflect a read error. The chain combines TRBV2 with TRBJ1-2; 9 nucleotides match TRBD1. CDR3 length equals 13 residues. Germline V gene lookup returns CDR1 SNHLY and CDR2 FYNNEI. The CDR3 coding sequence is TGTACCAGCAGTGAACAGGGGGCGAATGGCTACACCTTC. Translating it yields CTSSEQGANGYTF.

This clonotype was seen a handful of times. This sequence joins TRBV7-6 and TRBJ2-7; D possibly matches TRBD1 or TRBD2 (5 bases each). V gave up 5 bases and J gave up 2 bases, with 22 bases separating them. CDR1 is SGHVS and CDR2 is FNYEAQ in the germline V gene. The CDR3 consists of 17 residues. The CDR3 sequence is CASSASRSGTPTYEQYF. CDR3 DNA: TGTGCCAGCAGCGCATCACGGTCCGGGACCCCTACCTACGAGCAGTACTTC.

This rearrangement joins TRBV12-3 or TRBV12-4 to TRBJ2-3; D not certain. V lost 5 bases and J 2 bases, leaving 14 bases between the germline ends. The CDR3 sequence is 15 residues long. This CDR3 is CASSRPRTYTDTQYF. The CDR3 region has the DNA TGTGCCAGCAGTCGCCCGAGGACGTACACAGATACGCAGTATTTT.

DNA of the CDR3: TGTGCCATCAGTGCCGGACAGGAGATCTATGGCTACACCTTC. Protein product: CAISAGQEIYGYTF. The rearrangement links TRBV10-3 to TRBJ1-2, with TRBD1 matching over 7 bases. There are 14 residues in the CDR3. Germline V gene sequence: CDR1 ENHRY, CDR2 SYGVKD. Trimming at V came to 4 bases and at J to 4 bases, leaving 6 bases not matched to a gene.

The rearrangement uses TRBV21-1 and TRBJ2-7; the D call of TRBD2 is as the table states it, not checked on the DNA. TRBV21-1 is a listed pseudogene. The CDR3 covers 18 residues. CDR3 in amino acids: CASTHRLAGGRPTYEQYF. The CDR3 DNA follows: TGTGCCAGCACCCACAGACTAGCGGGGGGGAGGCCCACTTACGAGCAGTACTTC.

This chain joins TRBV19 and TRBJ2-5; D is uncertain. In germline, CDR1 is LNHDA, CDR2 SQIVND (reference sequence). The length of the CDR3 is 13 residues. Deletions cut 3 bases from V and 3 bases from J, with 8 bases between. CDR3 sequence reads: CASSITWKETQYF. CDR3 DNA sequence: TGTGCCAGTAGTATTACCTGGAAAGAGACCCAGTACTTC.

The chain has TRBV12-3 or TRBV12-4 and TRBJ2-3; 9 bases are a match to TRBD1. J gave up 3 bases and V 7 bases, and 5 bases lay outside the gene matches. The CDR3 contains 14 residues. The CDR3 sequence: CASTRTGETDTQYF. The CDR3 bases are TGTGCCAGCACCCGGACAGGGGAAACAGATACGCAGTATTTT.

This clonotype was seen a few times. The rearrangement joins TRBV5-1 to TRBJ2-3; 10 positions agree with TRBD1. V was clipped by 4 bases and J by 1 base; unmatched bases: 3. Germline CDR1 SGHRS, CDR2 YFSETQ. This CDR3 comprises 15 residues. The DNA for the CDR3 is TGCGCCAGCAGCGCCGGGACAGGGGGCACAGATACGCAGTATTTT. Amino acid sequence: CASSAGTGGTDTQYF.

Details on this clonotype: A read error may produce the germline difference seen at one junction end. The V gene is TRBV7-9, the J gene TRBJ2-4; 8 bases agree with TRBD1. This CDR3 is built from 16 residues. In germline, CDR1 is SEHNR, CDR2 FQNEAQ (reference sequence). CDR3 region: CASSSVVPRTGNEQYF. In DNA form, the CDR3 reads TGTGCCAGCAGCTCCGTAGTCCCACGGACAGGGAACGAGCAGTACTTT.

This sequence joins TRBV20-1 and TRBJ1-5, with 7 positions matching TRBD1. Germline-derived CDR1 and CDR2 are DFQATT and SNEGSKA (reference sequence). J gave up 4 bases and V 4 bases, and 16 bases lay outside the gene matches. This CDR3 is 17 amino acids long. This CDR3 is CSAMSLDRDPWNQPQHF. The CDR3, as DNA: TGCAGTGCTATGTCCCTTGACAGGGACCCCTGGAATCAGCCCCAGCATTTT.

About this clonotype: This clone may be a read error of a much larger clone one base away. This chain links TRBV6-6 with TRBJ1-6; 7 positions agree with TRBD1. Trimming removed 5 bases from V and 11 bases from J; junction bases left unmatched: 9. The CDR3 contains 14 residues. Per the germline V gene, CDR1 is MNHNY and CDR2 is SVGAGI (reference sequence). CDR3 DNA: TGTGCCAGCAGTGTGGGACAGCTGAATCCACCCCTCCACTTT. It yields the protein CASSVGQLNPPLHF.

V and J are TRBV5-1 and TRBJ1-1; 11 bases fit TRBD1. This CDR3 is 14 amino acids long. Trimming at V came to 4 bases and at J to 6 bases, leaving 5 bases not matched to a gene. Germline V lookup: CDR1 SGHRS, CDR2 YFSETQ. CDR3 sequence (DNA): TGCGCCAGCAGCCGGGACAGGGGGAGCGCTGAAGCTTTCTTT. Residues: CASSRDRGSAEAFF.

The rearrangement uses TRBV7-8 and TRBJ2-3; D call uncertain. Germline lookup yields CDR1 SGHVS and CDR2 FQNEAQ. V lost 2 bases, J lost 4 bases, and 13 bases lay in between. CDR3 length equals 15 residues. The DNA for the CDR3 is TGTGCCAGCAGCTTAAATCTAGTTCTCCCAGATACGCAGTATTTT. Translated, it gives CASSLNLVLPDTQYF.

The CDR3 DNA sequence: TGCGCCAGCAGCTTGGCGATGGGGAGCAATGAAGCTTTCTTT. Translated, it gives CASSLAMGSNEAFF. The V call is TRBV5-1, the J call TRBJ1-1; no clear D gene. The CDR3 spans 14 residues. Trimming took off 0 bases at V and 7 bases at J, with 13 bases between the two ends. The germline gives CDR1 SGHRS, CDR2 YFSETQ.

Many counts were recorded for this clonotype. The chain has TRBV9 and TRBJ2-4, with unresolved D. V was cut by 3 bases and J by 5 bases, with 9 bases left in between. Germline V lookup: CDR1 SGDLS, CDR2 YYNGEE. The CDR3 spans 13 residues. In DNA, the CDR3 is TGTGCCAGCAGCGACCGGGCCGAAAACATTCAGTACTTC. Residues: CASSDRAENIQYF.

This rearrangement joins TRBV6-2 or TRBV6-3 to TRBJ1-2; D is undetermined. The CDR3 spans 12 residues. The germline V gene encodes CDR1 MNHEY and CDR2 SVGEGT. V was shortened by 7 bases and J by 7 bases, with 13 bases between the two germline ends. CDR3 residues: CASKEGNVGYTF. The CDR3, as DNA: TGTGCCAGCAAGGAAGGAAACGTTGGCTACACCTTC.

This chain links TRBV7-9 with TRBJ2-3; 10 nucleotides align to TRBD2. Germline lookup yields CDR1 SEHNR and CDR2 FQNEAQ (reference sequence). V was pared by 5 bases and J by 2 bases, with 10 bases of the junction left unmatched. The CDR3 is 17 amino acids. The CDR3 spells CASSTRTSGDSTDTQYF. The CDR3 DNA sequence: TGTGCCAGCAGCACCAGGACTAGCGGAGACTCCACAGATACGCAGTATTTT.

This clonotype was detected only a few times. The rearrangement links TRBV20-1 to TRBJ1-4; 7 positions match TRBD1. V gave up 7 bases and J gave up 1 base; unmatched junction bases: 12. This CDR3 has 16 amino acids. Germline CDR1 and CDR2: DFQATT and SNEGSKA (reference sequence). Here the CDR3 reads CSEGAGREETNEKLFF. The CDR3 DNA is TGCAGTGAGGGGGCAGGGAGGGAAGAAACTAATGAAAAACTGTTTTTT.

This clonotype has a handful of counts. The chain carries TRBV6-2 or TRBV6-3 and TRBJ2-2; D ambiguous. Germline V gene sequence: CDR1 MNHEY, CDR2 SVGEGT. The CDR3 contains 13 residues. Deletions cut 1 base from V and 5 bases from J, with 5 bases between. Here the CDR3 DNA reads TGTGCCAGCAGTTACTTGACAACCGGGGAGCTGTTTTTT. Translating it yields CASSYLTTGELFF.

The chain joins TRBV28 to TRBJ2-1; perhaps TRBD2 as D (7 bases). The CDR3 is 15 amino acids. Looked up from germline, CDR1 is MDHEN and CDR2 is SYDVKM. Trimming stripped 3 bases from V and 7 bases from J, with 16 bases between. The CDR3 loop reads CASSFGGGASNEQFF. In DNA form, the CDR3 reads TGTGCCAGCAGTTTCGGAGGGGGGGCCTCTAATGAGCAGTTCTTC.

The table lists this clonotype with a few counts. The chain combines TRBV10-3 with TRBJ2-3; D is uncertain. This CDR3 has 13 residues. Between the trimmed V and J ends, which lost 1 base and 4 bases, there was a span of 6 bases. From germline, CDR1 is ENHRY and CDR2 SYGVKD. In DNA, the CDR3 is TGTGCCATCAGTGAGTTCTCTCCAGATACGCAGTATTTT. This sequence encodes CAISEFSPDTQYF.

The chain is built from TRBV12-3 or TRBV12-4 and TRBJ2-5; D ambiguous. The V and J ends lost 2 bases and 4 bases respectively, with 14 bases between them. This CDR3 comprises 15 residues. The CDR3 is CASSLPATTGETQYF. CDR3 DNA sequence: TGTGCCAGCAGTTTACCTGCAACCACGGGAGAGACCCAGTACTTC.

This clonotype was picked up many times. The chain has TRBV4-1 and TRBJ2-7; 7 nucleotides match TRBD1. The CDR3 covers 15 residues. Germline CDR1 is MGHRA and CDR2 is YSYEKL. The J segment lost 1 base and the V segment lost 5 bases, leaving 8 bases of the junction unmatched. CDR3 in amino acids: CASSLQGSRSYEQYF. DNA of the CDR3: TGCGCCAGCAGCTTACAGGGGAGTCGGTCCTACGAGCAGTACTTC.

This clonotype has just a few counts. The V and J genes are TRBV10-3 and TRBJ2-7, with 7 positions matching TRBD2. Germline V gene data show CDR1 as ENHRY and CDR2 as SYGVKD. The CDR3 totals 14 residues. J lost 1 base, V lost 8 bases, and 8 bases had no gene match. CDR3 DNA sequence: TGTGCCATCGGTAAGGGAGGGACTTCCTACGAGCAGTACTTC. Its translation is CAIGKGGTSYEQYF.

The CDR3 region is CASSLDGGQNYNEQFF. The CDR3 DNA is TGTGCCAGCAGCTTAGACGGGGGCCAGAACTACAATGAGCAGTTCTTC. This sequence joins TRBV11-2 and TRBJ2-1; D could derive from TRBD1 or TRBD2 (6 bases each). Per the germline V gene, CDR1 is SGHAT and CDR2 is FQNNGV. V was shortened by 0 bases and J by 3 bases, with 12 bases between the two germline ends. This CDR3 is built from 16 residues.

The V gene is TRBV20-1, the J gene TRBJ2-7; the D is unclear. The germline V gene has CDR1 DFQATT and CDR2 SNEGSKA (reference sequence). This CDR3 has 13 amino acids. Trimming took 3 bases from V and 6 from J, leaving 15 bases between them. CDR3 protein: CSARGPTFLEQYF. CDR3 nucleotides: TGCAGTGCTAGGGGCCCCACCTTTCTCGAGCAGTACTTC.

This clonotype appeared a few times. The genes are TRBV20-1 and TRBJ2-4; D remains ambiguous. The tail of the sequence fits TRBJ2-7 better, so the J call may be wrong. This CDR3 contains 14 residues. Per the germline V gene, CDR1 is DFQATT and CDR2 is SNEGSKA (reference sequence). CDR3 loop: CSARPSTLRYEQYF. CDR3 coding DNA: TGCAGTGCTAGACCTTCGACTCTCCGGTACGAGCAGTACTTC.

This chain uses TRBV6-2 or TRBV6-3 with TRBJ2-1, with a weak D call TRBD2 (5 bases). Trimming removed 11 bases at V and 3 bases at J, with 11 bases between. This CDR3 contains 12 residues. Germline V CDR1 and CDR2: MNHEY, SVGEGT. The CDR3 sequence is CASLTNYNEQFF. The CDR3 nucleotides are TGTGCCTCCCTGACTAACTACAATGAGCAGTTCTTC.

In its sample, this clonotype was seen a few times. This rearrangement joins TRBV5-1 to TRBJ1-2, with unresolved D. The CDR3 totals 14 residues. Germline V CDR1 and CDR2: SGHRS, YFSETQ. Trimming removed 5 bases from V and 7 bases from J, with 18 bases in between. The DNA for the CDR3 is TGCGCCAGCAGAACAACTACAGAATCAAGTGGCTACACCTTC. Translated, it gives CASRTTTESSGYTF.